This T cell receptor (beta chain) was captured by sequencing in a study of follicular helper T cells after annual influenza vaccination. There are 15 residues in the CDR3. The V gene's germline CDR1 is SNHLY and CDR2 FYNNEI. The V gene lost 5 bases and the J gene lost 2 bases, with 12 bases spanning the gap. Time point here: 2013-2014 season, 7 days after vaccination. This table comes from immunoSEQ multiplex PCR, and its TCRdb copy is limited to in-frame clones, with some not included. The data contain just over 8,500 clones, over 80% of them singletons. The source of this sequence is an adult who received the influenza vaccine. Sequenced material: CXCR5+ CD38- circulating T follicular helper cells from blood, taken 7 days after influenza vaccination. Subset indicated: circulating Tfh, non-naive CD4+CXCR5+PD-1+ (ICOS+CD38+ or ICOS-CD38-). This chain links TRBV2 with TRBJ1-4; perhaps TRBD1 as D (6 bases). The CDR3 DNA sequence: TGTGCCAGCAGTCGTACAGGGCCTACTAATGAAAAACTGTTTTTT. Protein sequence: CASSRTGPTNEKLFF.